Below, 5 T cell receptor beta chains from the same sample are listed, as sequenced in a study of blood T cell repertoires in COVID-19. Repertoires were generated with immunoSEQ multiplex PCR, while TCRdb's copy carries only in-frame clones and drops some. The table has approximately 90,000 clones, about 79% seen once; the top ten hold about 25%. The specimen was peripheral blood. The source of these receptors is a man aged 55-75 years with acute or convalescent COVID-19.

The CDR3 DNA follows: TGCGCCAGCAGCCCCATCGCGGGGGTAAGAAACACCATATATTTT. Its protein is CASSPIAGVRNTIYF. The V call is TRBV5-1, the J call TRBJ1-3, with D possibly being TRBD1 (5 bases). V lost 4 bases and J 5 bases, leaving 16 bases between the germline ends. From germline, CDR1 is SGHRS and CDR2 YFSETQ. The CDR3 is made up of 15 amino acids.

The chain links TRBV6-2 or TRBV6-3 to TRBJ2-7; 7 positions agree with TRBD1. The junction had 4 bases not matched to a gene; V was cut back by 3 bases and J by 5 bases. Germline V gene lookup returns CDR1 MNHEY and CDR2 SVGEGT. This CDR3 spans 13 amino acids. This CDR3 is CASSYIDRDEQYV. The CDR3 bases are TGTGCCAGCAGTTATATAGACAGGGACGAGCAGTACGTC.

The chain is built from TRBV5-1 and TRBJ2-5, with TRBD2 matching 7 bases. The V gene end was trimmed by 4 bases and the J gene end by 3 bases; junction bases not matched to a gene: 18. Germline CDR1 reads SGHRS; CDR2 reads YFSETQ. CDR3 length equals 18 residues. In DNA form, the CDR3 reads TGCGCCAGCAGCGGTGGATGGTTGGCGGGGGTGTCGGAAGAGACCCAGTACTTC. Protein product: CASSGGWLAGVSEETQYF. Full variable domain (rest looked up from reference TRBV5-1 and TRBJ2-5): KAGVTQTPRYLIKTRGQQVTLSCSPISGHRSVSWYQQTPGQGLQFLFEYFSETQRNKGNFPGRFSGRQFSNSRSEMNVSTLELGDSALYLCASSGGWLAGVSEETQYFGPGTRLLVL.

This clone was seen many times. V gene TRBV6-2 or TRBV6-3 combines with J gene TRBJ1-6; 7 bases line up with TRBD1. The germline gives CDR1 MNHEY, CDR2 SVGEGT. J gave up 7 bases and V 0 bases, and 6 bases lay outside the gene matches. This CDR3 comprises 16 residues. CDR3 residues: CASSYSGTVGNSPLHF. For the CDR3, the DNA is TGTGCCAGCAGTTACTCTGGGACAGTGGGAAATTCACCCCTCCACTTT.

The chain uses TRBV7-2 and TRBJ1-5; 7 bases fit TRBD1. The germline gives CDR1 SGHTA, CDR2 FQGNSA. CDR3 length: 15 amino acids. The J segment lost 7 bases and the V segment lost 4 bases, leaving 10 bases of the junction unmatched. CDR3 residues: CASSSRTGTGQPQHF. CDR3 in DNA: TGTGCCAGCAGCTCCAGGACAGGAACCGGGCAGCCCCAGCATTTT.